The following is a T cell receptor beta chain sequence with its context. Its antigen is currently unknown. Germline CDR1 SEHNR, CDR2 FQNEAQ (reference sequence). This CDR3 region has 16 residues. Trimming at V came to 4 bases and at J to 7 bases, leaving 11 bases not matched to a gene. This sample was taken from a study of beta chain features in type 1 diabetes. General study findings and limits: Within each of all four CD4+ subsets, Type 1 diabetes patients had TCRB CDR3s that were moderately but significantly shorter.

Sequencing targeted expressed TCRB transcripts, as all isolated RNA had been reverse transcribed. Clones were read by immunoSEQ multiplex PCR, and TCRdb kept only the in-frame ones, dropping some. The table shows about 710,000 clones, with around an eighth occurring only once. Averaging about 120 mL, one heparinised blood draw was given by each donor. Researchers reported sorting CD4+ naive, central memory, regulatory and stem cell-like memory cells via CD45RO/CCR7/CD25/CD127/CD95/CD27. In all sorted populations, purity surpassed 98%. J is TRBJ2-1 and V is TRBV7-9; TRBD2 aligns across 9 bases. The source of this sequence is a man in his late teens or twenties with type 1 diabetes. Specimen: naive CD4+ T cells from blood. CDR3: CASSSSSASGVNEQFF. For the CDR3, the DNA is TGTGCCAGCAGCTCTTCATCCGCTAGCGGGGTAAATGAGCAGTTCTTC.